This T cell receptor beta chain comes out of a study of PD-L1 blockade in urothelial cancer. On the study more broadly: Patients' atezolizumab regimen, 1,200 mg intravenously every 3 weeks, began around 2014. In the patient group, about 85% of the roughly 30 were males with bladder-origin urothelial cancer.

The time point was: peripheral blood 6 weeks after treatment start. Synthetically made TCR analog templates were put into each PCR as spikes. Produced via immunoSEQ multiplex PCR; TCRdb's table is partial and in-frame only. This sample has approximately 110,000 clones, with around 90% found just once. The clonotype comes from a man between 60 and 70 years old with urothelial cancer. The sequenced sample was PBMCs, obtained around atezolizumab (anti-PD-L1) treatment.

The CDR3 is CASSIATNEKLFF. CDR3 sequence (DNA): TGTGCCAGTAGTATCGCAACTAATGAAAAACTGTTTTTT. V and J are TRBV19 and TRBJ1-4; D gene unclear. There are 13 residues in the CDR3. Trimming shortened V by 3 bases and J by 0 bases, and 2 bases separated the two germline ends. CDR1 is LNHDA, CDR2 SQIVND, per germline (reference sequence). The variable domain in full, completed from reference TRBV19 and TRBJ1-4, reads DGGITQSPKYLFRKEGQNVTLSCEQNLNHDAMYWYRQDPGQGLRLIYYSQIVNDFQKGDIAEGYSVSREKKESFPLTVTSAQKNPTAFYLCASSIATNEKLFFGSGTQLSVL.